This paragraph reports one TCR beta chain. Its specificity is unknown. The data belong to a study of response to subunit inactivated influenza vaccine. TCRdb itself ran the RT-PCR reads through MiXCR, one entry per CDR3 protein. This sample has around 790,000 distinct CDR3 sequences, with 21% found just once. Study-level points and caveats: Few new T cells, the authors suggested, are recruited by each seasonal influenza vaccination.

Germline V CDR1 and CDR2: LGHNA, YSLEER. CDR3 length: 15 amino acids. The V gene lost 2 bases and the J gene lost 1 base, with 9 bases spanning the gap. The sample was PBMCs from blood, taken about 5 days after vaccination. This TCR came from a man between 45 and 60 years old who received an inactivated influenza vaccine. The rearrangement links TRBV4-3 to TRBJ1-5; D gene uncertain. The CDR3, as DNA: TGCGCCAGCAGCCAAAGATGGGAAAGCAATCAGCCCCAGCATTTT. Its protein is CASSQRWESNQPQHF.